This TCR beta chain is drawn from a study of T cell responses to AZD1222 COVID-19 vaccine. General study points: Once two AZD1222 doses were given, Spike-specific TCR breadth and depth went up.

In regard to this clone: The antigen is undetermined.

The method was immunoSEQ multiplex PCR; TCRdb's version includes in-frame clones alone and lacks a portion of them. The sample carries 95,000 to 150,000 clones, around 87% recorded once. CDR1 and CDR2 from the germline V gene are SGHNT and YYREEE (reference sequence). The CDR3 totals 13 residues. Trimming stripped 3 bases from V and 5 bases from J, with 12 bases between. The chain is built from TRBV5-4 and TRBJ2-7; no clear D gene. The sequences come from peripheral blood, collected on day 0 of AZD1222 vaccination. This TCR came from an adult in good health. CDR3 residues: CASSSLGPHEQYF. As DNA, the CDR3 is TGTGCCAGCAGCTCCCTGGGTCCGCACGAGCAGTACTTC.